The sequence of this TCR beta chain was determined in a study of tumor-infiltrating lymphocytes in primary liver carcinoma. Total RNA and DNA came together from approximately 20-30 mg of bulk tissue without cell sorting. cDNA specific to TCR beta was made from around 470 ng of total RNA, with a constant-region primer employed for priming. Sequencing libraries for TCR beta derived from three nested multiplex PCR rounds that used slightly modified ARM-PCR. With TRBV1-TRBV30 forward primers and a C-beta reverse primer, the first two PCR rounds were run for about 10 cycles each. MiXCR was run by TCRdb on the multiplex PCR reads, yielding one entry per CDR3 protein. The sample records about 50,000 distinct CDR3 sequences, 70% to 80% being singletons. Turning to this clonotype: Sequence at one end of the junction differs from germline and may be a read error.

This CDR3 is 16 amino acids long. Germline V gene data show CDR1 as LGHNA and CDR2 as YNFKEQ. This clonotype originated in a man in his forties with primary liver carcinoma and hepatitis B virus infection. V is TRBV4-2 and J is TRBJ2-5, with D maybe TRBD1 (6 bases). Sequenced material: liver tumor tissue from sampling region 5. Subset specified: tumor region T5, tumor centre. CDR3 coding DNA: TGTACCAGCAGCCAAGACGGGACAAGGGGCCAAGAGACACAGTACTTC. It specifies CTSSQDGTRGQETQYF.